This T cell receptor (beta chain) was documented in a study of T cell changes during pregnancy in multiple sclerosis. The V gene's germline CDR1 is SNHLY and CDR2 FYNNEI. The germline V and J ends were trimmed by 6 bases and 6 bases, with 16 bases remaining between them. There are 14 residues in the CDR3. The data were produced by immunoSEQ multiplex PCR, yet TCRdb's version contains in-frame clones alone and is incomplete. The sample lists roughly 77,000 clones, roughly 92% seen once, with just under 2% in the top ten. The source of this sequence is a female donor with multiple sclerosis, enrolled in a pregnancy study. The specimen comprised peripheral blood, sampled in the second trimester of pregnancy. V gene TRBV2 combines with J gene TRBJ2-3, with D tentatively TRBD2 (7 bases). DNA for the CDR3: TGTGCCAGCAGGGTGGAGGGGGGGCGTGATACGCAGTATTTT. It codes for CASRVEGGRDTQYF.